These 9 T cell receptor beta chains share one sample of origin, sequenced in a study of blood T cell repertoires in COVID-19. Data came from immunoSEQ multiplex PCR; TCRdb stores just in-frame clones and leaves some out. Here the sample spans about 50,000 clones, 90% being singletons. The sample taken for sequencing was peripheral blood. All receptors come from a human donor in a cohort sampled during active COVID-19.

This rearrangement joins TRBV6-5 to TRBJ1-2; 7 nucleotides line up with TRBD1. The CDR3 covers 14 residues. J was trimmed by 4 bases and V by 5 bases; bases with no gene match: 7. Germline assignment: CDR1 MNHEY and CDR2 SVGAGI. The DNA for the CDR3 is TGTGCCAGCAGTCGCGCCGGACAGGCCTATGGCTACACCTTC. It yields the protein CASSRAGQAYGYTF.

This clone appeared once. V usage is TRBV11-1 and J usage is TRBJ2-1; D unclear. Trimming took 5 bases from V and 9 from J, leaving 11 bases between them. The CDR3 runs to 12 residues. Germline V CDR1 and CDR2: SGHAT, FQDESV (reference sequence). The chain's CDR3 is CASSPHSSEQFF. In nucleotides, the CDR3 is TGTGCCAGCAGCCCCCATTCTAGTGAGCAGTTCTTC.

The chain combines TRBV9 with TRBJ2-6; tentatively, D is TRBD1 (5 bases). Germline CDR1 is SGDLS and CDR2 is YYNGEE. Trimming shortened V by 0 bases and J by 3 bases, and 7 bases separated the two germline ends. The CDR3 totals 15 residues. In nucleotides, the CDR3 is TGTGCCAGCAGCGTAGAGGGGCTTGGGGCCAACGTCCTGACTTTC. Translated, it gives CASSVEGLGANVLTF.

This rearrangement joins TRBV30 to TRBJ2-5; 11 bases align to TRBD2. The CDR3 sequence is 14 residues long. Germline V CDR1 and CDR2: GTSNPN, SVGIG (reference sequence). V was pared by 4 bases and J by 9 bases, with 10 bases of the junction left unmatched. The CDR3 region has the DNA TGTGCCTGGACACGTCTAGCGGGAGGCACGTCCCAGTACTTC. Its protein product is CAWTRLAGGTSQYF. Together with reference TRBV30 and TRBJ2-5, the CDR3 gives the full variable domain: SQTIHQWPATLVQPVGSPLSLECTVEGTSNPNLYWYRQAAGRGLQLLFYSVGIGQISSEVPQNLSASRPQDRQFILSSKKLLLSDSGFYLCAWTRLAGGTSQYFGPGTRLLVL.

V and J are TRBV28 and TRBJ2-7, with D maybe TRBD2 (5 bases). With 6 bases removed from V and 3 bases from J, the gap between germline ends came to 6 bases. This CDR3 has 11 amino acids. Germline lookup yields CDR1 MDHEN and CDR2 SYDVKM. In DNA, the CDR3 is TGTGCCAGCAGCGACTACTACGAGCAGTACTTC. Protein sequence: CASSDYYEQYF.

The genes are TRBV18 and TRBJ2-7, with D possibly matching TRBD2 (5 bases). The length of the CDR3 is 15 residues. The germline gives CDR1 KGHSH, CDR2 LQKENI. The V and J ends lost 3 bases and 6 bases respectively, with 18 bases between them. CDR3 protein: CASSPQPVKAVEQYF. For the CDR3, the DNA is TGTGCCAGCTCACCCCAACCCGTAAAAGCGGTCGAGCAGTACTTC.

This clone occurred once. This chain uses TRBV5-5 with TRBJ2-5; 7 bases are shared with TRBD1. With V trimmed by 4 bases and J by 4 bases, 7 bases remained unmatched. The CDR3 is 14 residues long. Germline V gene sequence: CDR1 SGHKS, CDR2 YYEKEE (reference sequence). The CDR3 nucleotides are TGTGCCAGCAGCGGAACAGGGGCGCTAGAGACCCAGTACTTC. As protein: CASSGTGALETQYF.

The chain carries TRBV6-5 and TRBJ2-7, with TRBD1 identical over 8 bases. The CDR3 extends over 13 amino acids. The V segment lost 5 bases and the J segment 3 bases; nucleotides outside the gene matches: 3. Germline V CDR1 and CDR2: MNHEY, SVGAGI. Here the CDR3 DNA reads TGTGCCAGCAGTACCGACAGGGGCTACGAGCAGTACTTC. Translated: CASSTDRGYEQYF.

The gene calls are TRBV6-5 and TRBJ1-1, with TRBD1 matching over 7 bases. Per germline, CDR1 MNHEY and CDR2 SVGAGI. J gave up 4 bases and V 7 bases, and 9 bases lay outside the gene matches. The CDR3 has 14 amino acids. CDR3 DNA sequence: TGTGCCAGCATTCTCGGACAGGTCGGCACTGAAGCTTTCTTT. It specifies CASILGQVGTEAFF.